These 26 T cell receptor beta chains originate from one sample sequenced in a study of regulatory T cells in long-lasting Graves disease. With iRepertoire HTBI primers and Arm-PCR of CDR3 regions, TCR beta libraries were built. One entry per CDR3 protein, called by TCRdb with MiXCR from the multiplex PCR reads. This table has 450,000 to 500,000 distinct CDR3 sequences, 15% to 20% appearing once. The time point denotes: newly diagnosed GD, antithyroid drugs for less than 3 months. The TCR library used RNA extracted from PBMCs. In addition, the sample was reused for a study of T cells in Graves' hyperthyroidism and ophthalmopathy.

The sequencing used peripheral blood mononuclear cells (PBMCs), collected at new diagnosis, from a patient treated with antithyroid drugs. The receptors derive from a middle-aged man with Graves disease.

A few counts support this clonotype. The gene calls are TRBV19 and TRBJ1-2, with 7 bases aligning to TRBD1. The CDR3 covers 16 residues. Germline V lookup: CDR1 LNHDA, CDR2 SQIVND (reference sequence). After removal of 4 bases from V and 2 bases from J, the junction contained 10 bases not matched to a gene. The CDR3 reads CASSKPTGKLNYGYTF. CDR3 coding DNA: TGTGCCAGTAGTAAACCGACAGGGAAGTTAAACTATGGCTACACCTTC.

This clonotype was seen more than once but under ten times. This chain connects TRBV4-1 to TRBJ1-1; D unclear. V dropped 7 bases and J dropped 3 bases, with 15 bases sitting between them. The CDR3 is made up of 14 amino acids. The germline gives CDR1 MGHRA, CDR2 YSYEKL. The CDR3 DNA reads as TGCGCCAGCAACCTGGGAGGATTGGACACTGAAGCTTTCTTT. This sequence encodes CASNLGGLDTEAFF.

This clonotype was seen repeatedly, ten times or more. The genes are TRBV12-3 or TRBV12-4 and TRBJ2-1; D is unclear. Trimming took 6 bases from V and 0 from J, leaving 12 bases between them. This CDR3 spans 15 amino acids. CDR3 region: CASRPDRSSYNEQFF. Written as DNA, the CDR3 is TGTGCCAGCAGACCAGACCGGAGCTCCTACAATGAGCAGTTCTTC.

This clonotype was seen more than once but under ten times. V and J are TRBV10-1 and TRBJ2-4; 9 bases match TRBD2. Trimming at V came to 9 bases and at J to 0 bases, leaving 3 bases not matched to a gene. The CDR3 is 14 amino acids. From germline, CDR1 is WNHNN and CDR2 SYGVQD (reference sequence). The CDR3 reads CARTSGPAKNIQYF. The CDR3 DNA reads TGCGCCAGAACTAGCGGGCCAGCCAAAAACATTCAGTACTTC.

The chain employs TRBV10-3 and TRBJ1-6; D unclear. Germline lookup yields CDR1 ENHRY and CDR2 SYGVKD. This CDR3 contains 16 residues. V was clipped by 0 bases and J by 8 bases, with 14 bases between them. The CDR3 spells CAISESTGKPHSPLHF. CDR3 DNA: TGTGCCATCAGTGAGTCAACTGGAAAACCGCATTCACCCCTCCACTTT.

This clonotype was picked up many times. The chain links TRBV6-2 or TRBV6-3 to TRBJ2-3; D might be TRBD1 (6 bases). The CDR3 is 15 amino acids. V was shortened by 5 bases and J by 0 bases, with 12 bases between the two germline ends. Germline-derived CDR1 and CDR2 are MNHEY and SVGEGT. Written as DNA, the CDR3 is TGTGCCAGCAGTGATGTGGGGGCTAGCACAGATACGCAGTATTTT. Its translation: CASSDVGASTDTQYF.

This clonotype came up many times. The V and J genes are TRBV20-1 and TRBJ1-6; no reliable D call. V was pared by 3 bases and J by 3 bases, with 15 bases between. The CDR3 has 16 residues. Germline V gene lookup returns CDR1 DFQATT and CDR2 SNEGSKA (reference sequence). The CDR3 DNA sequence: TGCAGTGCTAGTAGGGTGGCAGCGAACTATAATTCACCCCTCCACTTT. Residues: CSASRVAANYNSPLHF.

This clonotype was found many times. The junction and the germline gene differ at one end; a read error may be behind it. CDR3 DNA sequence: TGTGCCAGCAGCACTGGGACTAGCGGGAGTTTT. Its protein product is CASSTGTSGSF. The chain has TRBV28 and TRBJ2-3, with 14 bases fitting TRBD2. This CDR3 has 11 residues. From germline, CDR1 is MDHEN and CDR2 SYDVKM.

The genes are TRBV29-1 and TRBJ2-1, with 13 bases fitting TRBD2. The ends lost 3 bases at V and 2 bases at J; junction bases unmatched: 1. The CDR3 has 15 amino acids. Per the germline V gene, CDR1 is SQVTM and CDR2 is ANQGSEA. CDR3 residues: CSVEGTSGAYNEQFF. CDR3 DNA: TGCAGCGTTGAGGGGACTAGCGGGGCCTACAATGAGCAGTTCTTC.

The sample holds a few counts of this clonotype. The chain is built from TRBV30 and TRBJ2-5; possibly TRBD1 or TRBD2 for D (7 bases each). Germline V lookup: CDR1 GTSNPN, CDR2 SVGIG (reference sequence). Trimming cost V 5 bases and J 5 bases, with 21 bases left between them. The CDR3 covers 15 residues. CDR3 amino acids: CAWEKGRGRVETQYF. In DNA form, the CDR3 reads TGTGCCTGGGAGAAAGGGAGGGGGCGCGTTGAGACCCAGTACTTC.

The chain carries TRBV2 and TRBJ1-1; 11 bases match TRBD1. This CDR3 has 18 residues. With 7 bases clipped from V and 1 base from J, the junction kept 14 bases outside the gene matches. Germline CDR1 reads SNHLY; CDR2 reads FYNNEI. The CDR3, as DNA: TGTGCCAGCAAAATTCGGACAGGGGGCGCGGGGAGGAACACTGAAGCTTTCTTT. Translation gives CASKIRTGGAGRNTEAFF.

This clonotype was recorded at least ten times. V usage is TRBV11-2 and J usage is TRBJ2-5; perhaps TRBD1 as D (6 bases). V lost 2 bases and J 0 bases, leaving 7 bases between the germline ends. Germline V gives CDR1 SGHAT, CDR2 FQNNGV. The CDR3 consists of 14 residues. The CDR3 is CASSLQGNQETQYF. The CDR3 region has the DNA TGTGCCAGCAGCTTACAGGGGAACCAAGAGACCCAGTACTTC. Drawing the rest from reference TRBV11-2 and TRBJ2-5, the complete variable domain is EAGVAQSPRYKIIEKRQSVAFWCNPISGHATLYWYQQILGQGPKLLIQFQNNGVVDDSQLPKDRFSAERLKGVDSTLKIQPAKLEDSAVYLCASSLQGNQETQYFGPGTRLLVL.

With respect to this clonotype: This could be a read error, since a much larger clone is one nucleotide away. The V and J genes are TRBV20-1 and TRBJ2-1, with TRBD2 matching 7 bases. With V trimmed by 4 bases and J by 9 bases, 6 bases remained unmatched. Germline V gene sequence: CDR1 DFQATT, CDR2 SNEGSKA (reference sequence). The CDR3 has 12 amino acids. CDR3 residues: CSANREAGEQFF. CDR3 bases: TGCAGTGCTAACCGGGAGGCCGGTGAGCAGTTCTTC.

This chain links TRBV5-5 with TRBJ2-5; 11 bases align to TRBD2. The CDR3 is 17 residues long. Trimming cost V 1 base and J 5 bases; bases outside gene matches: 10. Germline V gene data show CDR1 as SGHKS and CDR2 as YYEKEE (reference sequence). The CDR3 sequence is CASSLRIAGGPRETQYF. The CDR3 DNA reads as TGTGCCAGCAGCTTGAGGATAGCGGGAGGGCCCAGGGAGACCCAGTACTTC.

This chain connects TRBV6-7 to TRBJ2-1; 10 nucleotides align to TRBD1. TRBV6-7 is classed as an ORF, of uncertain function. With 2 bases clipped from V and 5 bases from J, the junction kept 9 bases outside the gene matches. This CDR3 has 17 amino acids. The CDR3 bases are TGTGCCAGCAGTTACGTGCACCGGGACAGGGGTAACAATGAGCAGTTCTTC. This encodes CASSYVHRDRGNNEQFF.

This clonotype was picked up many times. The genes are TRBV7-3 and TRBJ2-3; 11 bases agree with TRBD2. The CDR3 spans 15 residues. Looked up from germline, CDR1 is SGHTA and CDR2 is FQGTGA. V lost 6 bases and J lost 6; bases outside the gene matches: 8. CDR3 DNA: TGTGCCAGCAGTCAAACCGGGACTAGCGGTGATACGCAGTATTTT. This codes for CASSQTGTSGDTQYF. Full variable domain (missing parts from reference TRBV7-3 and TRBJ2-3): GAGVSQTPSNKVTEKGKYVELRCDPISGHTALYWYRQSLGQGPEFLIYFQGTGAADDSGLPNDRFFAVRPEGSVSTLKIQRTERGDSAVYLCASSQTGTSGDTQYFGPGTRLTVL.

This clonotype has ten or more counts. This sequence joins TRBV20-1 and TRBJ2-5; D may match TRBD1 or TRBD2 (5 bases each). The CDR3 spans 14 residues. Germline V gives CDR1 DFQATT, CDR2 SNEGSKA (reference sequence). Trimming pared 5 bases from V and 0 bases from J, leaving 13 bases between. The CDR3: CSALGRDHQETQYF. The CDR3 nucleotides read TGCAGTGCTTTGGGCCGGGACCACCAAGAGACCCAGTACTTC.

This clonotype was found many times. The chain is built from TRBV28 and TRBJ2-1, with 7 nucleotides matching TRBD1. CDR3 length: 15 residues. Losses at the gene ends were 3 bases for V and 3 bases for J; bases not matched to a gene: 5. Germline CDR1 MDHEN, CDR2 SYDVKM. The CDR3 bases are TGTGCCAGCAGTTTCGGAAGACAGGGCTACAATGAGCAGTTCTTC. This sequence encodes CASSFGRQGYNEQFF.

The V gene is TRBV7-3, the J gene TRBJ2-1; 10 positions agree with TRBD2. The CDR3 extends over 17 amino acids. Germline-derived CDR1 and CDR2 are SGHTA and FQGTGA. V dropped 5 bases and J dropped 7; count of bases not matched to a gene: 14. CDR3 DNA sequence: TGTGCCAGCAGCCCCACCGGAAGAGCGGGAGGGCCAAATGAGCAGTTCTTC. It specifies CASSPTGRAGGPNEQFF.

Points on this clonotype: This may come from a read error, since a much larger clone is one base off. The chain uses TRBV5-6 and TRBJ2-2; possible D gene TRBD2, 5 bases. This CDR3 spans 17 amino acids. From germline, CDR1 is SGHDT and CDR2 YYEEEE. The CDR3 region is CASSLELHGRITGEPFF. The CDR3 DNA is TGTGCCAGCAGCTTGGAACTCCACGGCAGGATCACCGGGGAGCCGTTTTTT. Together with reference TRBV5-6 and TRBJ2-2, the CDR3 gives the full variable domain: DAGVTQSPTHLIKTRGQQVTLRCSPKSGHDTVSWYQQALGQGPQFIFQYYEEEERQRGNFPDRFSGHQFPNYSSELNVNALLLGDSALYLCASSLELHGRITGEPFFGEGSRLTVL.

This clonotype was seen many times. The V gene is TRBV20-1, the J gene TRBJ2-7; TRBD1 might be the D (5 bases). There are 14 residues in the CDR3. CDR1 is DFQATT and CDR2 is SNEGSKA in the germline V gene (reference sequence). V lost 5 bases and J 5 bases, leaving 19 bases between the germline ends. The CDR3, as DNA: TGCAGTGCTCCACTCCCCACAGGCTTCCACGAGCAGTACTTC. The encoded protein is CSAPLPTGFHEQYF.

V is TRBV4-2 and J is TRBJ2-5, with D unresolved. Looked up from germline, CDR1 is LGHNA and CDR2 is YNFKEQ. The CDR3 sequence is 17 residues long. Deletions cut 0 bases from V and 5 bases from J, with 19 bases between. The CDR3 nucleotides are TGTGCCAGCAGCCAAGATGAGGCCAATTACGCCGGGGAGACCCAGTACTTC. Translating it yields CASSQDEANYAGETQYF.

V usage is TRBV2 and J usage is TRBJ1-1; 8 nucleotides match TRBD1. Germline V gene lookup returns CDR1 SNHLY and CDR2 FYNNEI. CDR3 length: 14 residues. V trimming: 6 bases; J trimming: 4 bases; junction bases outside the gene matches: 7. CDR3 loop: CASSLQGVSTEAFF. The CDR3 DNA reads TGTGCCAGCAGCCTACAGGGGGTGAGCACTGAAGCTTTCTTT.

Details on this clonotype: A much more abundant neighbour one base away suggests this may be a read error. CDR3 DNA: TGTGCCACCAGTGATGACAGGGTCCGGGAGACCCAGTACTTC. It translates to CATSDDRVRETQYF. The chain employs TRBV24-1 and TRBJ2-5; the match to TRBD1 covers 7 bases. The CDR3 has 14 residues. V trimming: 3 bases; J trimming: 5 bases; junction bases outside the gene matches: 5. From germline, CDR1 is KGHDR and CDR2 SFDVKD.

This clonotype was counted ten times or more. The chain combines TRBV20-1 with TRBJ2-5; a weak D match, TRBD2 (6 bases). V lost 6 bases and J lost 5, with 19 bases in between. Germline values: CDR1 DFQATT, CDR2 SNEGSKA (reference sequence). CDR3 length equals 14 residues. The CDR3 here is CSAAPGTQRETQYF. The CDR3 DNA reads as TGCAGTGCAGCCCCCGGGACTCAGCGGGAGACCCAGTACTTC.

The sample holds many counts of this clonotype. V and J are TRBV28 and TRBJ1-5; the match to TRBD1 covers 11 bases. CDR1 MDHEN and CDR2 SYDVKM come from the germline V gene. This CDR3 is 17 amino acids long. J gave up 0 bases and V 4 bases, and 5 bases lay outside the gene matches. CDR3 loop: CASSSGTGGISNQPQHF. CDR3 nucleotides: TGTGCCAGCAGTTCCGGGACAGGGGGGATTAGCAATCAGCCCCAGCATTTT.